Listed below are T cell receptor beta chains from one sample, sequenced in a study of patients and donors after allogeneic stem cell transplantation. TCRdb re-derived calls from the RT-PCR reads in MiXCR, one entry per CDR3 protein. Of approximately 220,000 distinct CDR3 sequences in the sample, around 40% were seen once. The sequencing sample was made of blood, either unsorted or a sorted T cell fraction (not recorded which). These receptors came from a human donor who was either an allogeneic HSCT recipient or a stem cell or donor lymphocyte infusion donor (not recorded which). It is not recorded whose cells these are; they may come from a transplant donor. Each CDR3 is given with its conserved first and last residue. The D gene is left open where the match is weak. The size entry is marked missing in some rows and otherwise reads once, few, many or a size class.

few TRBJ1-2 TRBV6-1 - CASNDANYGYTF TGTGCCAGCAACGACGCTAACTATGGCTACACCTTC
- TRBJ2-3 TRBV15 TRBD1 CATSNRGDTQYF TGTGCCACCAGCAACAGGGGTGATACGCAGTATTTT
few TRBJ2-1 TRBV2 TRBD2 CASQRGGTSGYNEQFF TGTGCCAGCCAACGAGGAGGGACTAGCGGTTACAATGAGCAGTTCTTC
few TRBJ1-1 TRBV7-3 - CASSLGPGPNTEAFF TGTGCCAGCAGCCTGGGACCGGGACCGAACACTGAAGCTTTCTTT
- TRBJ2-3 TRBV5-1 TRBD1 CASSRTGGVSTDTQYF TGCGCCAGCAGCCGGACAGGGGGGGTTAGCACAGATACGCAGTATTTT
- TRBJ1-5 TRBV29-1 - CSVEVQNNQPQHF TGCAGCGTTGAAGTTCAGAATAATCAGCCCCAGCATTTT
- TRBJ1-5 TRBV5-5 - CASSRTGSGNQPQHF TGTGCCAGCAGCCGCACAGGGTCGGGCAATCAGCCCCAGCATTTT
- TRBJ2-2 TRBV20-1 - CSASGGAVGELFF TGCAGTGCTTCGGGCGGGGCCGTCGGGGAGCTGTTTTTT
- TRBJ2-5 TRBV24-1 - CATGEAGARKETQYF TGTGCCACCGGGGAGGCGGGGGCGAGGAAAGAGACCCAGTACTTC
few TRBJ1-5 TRBV12-3/TRBV12-4 - CASSPDMGLAPQHF TGTGCCAGCAGTCCAGACATGGGGCTCGCGCCCCAGCATTTT
- TRBJ1-2 TRBV30 - CAWSQTGHSRDYGYTF TGTGCCTGGAGCCAAACAGGACACTCAAGGGACTATGGCTACACCTTC
few TRBJ1-5 TRBV2 - CASGGTPDRYQPQHF TGTGCCAGCGGGGGGACCCCCGATCGTTATCAGCCCCAGCATTTT
few TRBJ2-3 TRBV4-1 TRBD2 CASSLQAGPSTDTQYF TGCGCCAGCAGCCTGCAAGCGGGGCCGAGCACAGATACGCAGTATTTT
- TRBJ2-1 TRBV7-9 TRBD2 CASSPGLAGLSSYNEQFF TGTGCCAGCAGCCCAGGACTAGCGGGATTGAGCTCCTACAATGAGCAGTTCTTC
- TRBJ1-5 TRBV12-3/TRBV12-4 - CASSQGPQGFNQPQHF TGTGCCAGCAGTCAGGGTCCCCAGGGGTTCAATCAGCCCCAGCATTTT
- TRBJ1-2 TRBV6-9 - CASSTGGSYYGYTF TGTGCCAGCTCTACAGGAGGATCATATTATGGCTACACCTTC
few TRBJ1-1 TRBV20-1 - CSASDSEAFF TGCAGTGCTAGCGACAGTGAAGCTTTCTTT
few TRBJ1-5 TRBV12-3/TRBV12-4 TRBD1 CASSWADRVLTQPQHF TGTGCCAGCAGTTGGGCGGACAGGGTTCTCACGCAGCCCCAGCATTTT
- TRBJ2-2 TRBV27 TRBD2 CASSLSLLAGESGELFF TGTGCCAGCAGTTTATCCCTGCTAGCGGGGGAATCCGGGGAGCTGTTTTTT
- TRBJ2-6 TRBV18 - CASSPPNRSPPVLTF TGTGCCAGCTCACCACCGAACAGGTCCCCTCCCGTCCTGACTTTC
- TRBJ2-5 TRBV9 - CASSPLRNRETQYF TGTGCCAGCAGCCCCCTACGAAATCGTGAGACCCAGTACTTC
few TRBJ1-1 TRBV12-3/TRBV12-4 TRBD1 CASSWDSHTEAFF TGTGCCAGCAGTTGGGACAGCCACACTGAAGCTTTCTTT
few TRBJ1-6 TRBV27 - CASSPPADNSPLHF TGTGCCAGCAGTCCGCCCGCGGATAATTCACCCCTCCACTTT
few TRBJ1-1 TRBV12-3/TRBV12-4 - CASSLIASNTEAFF TGTGCCAGCAGTTTAATAGCCTCGAACACTGAAGCTTTCTTT
few TRBJ1-5 TRBV12-3/TRBV12-4 TRBD1 CASSDRGQPQHF TGTGCCAGCAGCGACAGGGGTCAGCCCCAGCATTTT
- TRBJ1-6 TRBV12-3/TRBV12-4 TRBD1 CASSRGQGGNSPLHF TGTGCCAGCAGTCGGGGACAGGGCGGGAATTCACCCCTCCACTTT
few TRBJ1-5 TRBV20-1 - CSARLPGTSAVASNQPQHF TGCAGTGCTAGACTCCCCGGGACCTCGGCGGTAGCAAGCAATCAGCCCCAGCATTTT
- TRBJ1-2 TRBV12-3/TRBV12-4 TRBD1 CASSPRDRGNYGYTF TGTGCCAGCAGTCCGCGGGACAGGGGGAACTATGGCTACACCTTC
few TRBJ1-6 TRBV5-1 - CASSSDAGNNSPLHF TGCGCCAGCAGCTCCGACGCCGGCAATAATTCACCCCTCCACTTT